Sequencing of this TCR beta chain was carried out in a study of blood T cell repertoires in COVID-19. On the study more broadly: Donors in the United States, Italy and Spain gave samples during acute or convalescent COVID-19.

The CDR3 loop spans 13 amino acids. V was pared by 6 bases and J by 1 base, with 9 bases between. Germline V gene data show CDR1 as KGHSH and CDR2 as LQKENI. Study processing details: It was from reference gene primer amplification that nucleated cell counts were estimated. Profiling relied on immunoSEQ multiplex PCR, and the TCRdb table lists in-frame clones only, not all of them. The V and J calls and the clone size are those of that table, but D and trimming were determined from the DNA. The sample holds roughly 140,000 clones, less than 85% seen once. The sequence was collected from a woman under 30 who had been exposed to COVID-19. The chain is built from TRBV18 and TRBJ1-1; D is unclear. The sequenced sample consisted of PBMCs or T cells enriched from blood (not recorded which). CDR3 DNA sequence: TGTGCCAGCTCGAGGGCGGAGAACACTGAAGCTTTCTTT. This codes for CASSRAENTEAFF.